This T cell receptor beta chain comes out of a study of Ad26.COV2.S vaccination and SARS-CoV-2 variants. As for the study in general: Ad26.COV2.S given intramuscularly, once or twice 56 days apart. Whole-study results and caveats: There was a possibility that the TCR breadth and depth analyses underestimated total T cell responses. Vaccine and placebo recipients had similar non-spike TCR breadth.

Germline CDR1 is SGHVS and CDR2 is FQNEAQ. The CDR3 has 14 residues. V lost 1 base, J lost 3 bases, and 10 bases lay in between. The assay was immunoSEQ multiplex PCR, and TCRdb's table has in-frame clones only and misses some. The repertoire has fewer than 900,000 clones, roughly 90% of them found once; the top ten carry 1.5%. Documented treatment: about 20 received Ad26.COV2.S at low or high dose, single or two shots; 5 received placebo; per-sample allocation not given. The samples were gathered on day 63 after the first injection of vaccine or placebo. To note about this clone: As yet, its antigen is unknown.

The chain couples TRBV7-8 to TRBJ2-7, with D possibly matching TRBD1 (6 bases). This receptor was obtained from a person between 18 and 60 years old who received the Ad26.COV2.S COVID-19 vaccine or a placebo. Sequences were derived from peripheral blood, sampled in a trial of Ad26.COV2.S vaccine versus placebo. CDR3 sequence: CASSLGVRGYEQYF. DNA of the CDR3: TGTGCCAGCAGCTTAGGGGTCAGGGGCTACGAGCAGTACTTC.